This TCR beta chain was recovered during a study of beta chain features in type 1 diabetes. At the level of the study: Patients shared similar age, gender and cell yields with healthy donors. Study-wide points: VDJ junctions in type 1 diabetes patients carried more deletions and fewer insertions.

Comments on this clone: The antigen is not known.

Expressed TCRB transcripts were sequenced after all isolated RNA was converted to cDNA. Measured with immunoSEQ multiplex PCR; TCRdb has only the in-frame clones, and not every one. This table has 350,000 to 400,000 clones, over 13% appearing once. The CDR3 has 14 amino acids. Germline CDR1 SGHTA, CDR2 FQGTGA. With 4 bases removed from V and 1 base from J, the gap between germline ends came to 9 bases. The sample comprised naive CD4+ T cells from blood. V gene TRBV7-3 combines with J gene TRBJ2-3; D is perhaps TRBD1 (6 bases). The receptor was isolated from a woman in her late teens or twenties in good health. DNA for the CDR3: TGTGCCAGCAGCTCGAGACAGGGCACAGATACGCAGTATTTT. It encodes CASSSRQGTDTQYF.